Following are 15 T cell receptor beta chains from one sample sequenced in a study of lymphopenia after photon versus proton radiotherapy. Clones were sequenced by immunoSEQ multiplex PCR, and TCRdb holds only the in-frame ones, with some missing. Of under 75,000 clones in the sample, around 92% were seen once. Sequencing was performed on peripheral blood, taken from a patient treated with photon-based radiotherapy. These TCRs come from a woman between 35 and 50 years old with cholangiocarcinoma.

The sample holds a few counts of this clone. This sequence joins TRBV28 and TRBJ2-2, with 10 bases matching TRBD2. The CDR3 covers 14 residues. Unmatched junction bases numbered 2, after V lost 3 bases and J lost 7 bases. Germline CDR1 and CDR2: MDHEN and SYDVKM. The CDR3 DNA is TGTGCCAGCAGTTTCCTAGCGGGAGTCGGGGAGCTGTTTTTT. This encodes CASSFLAGVGELFF.

The CDR3 coding sequence is TGTGCCAGTCGCCCCTTAGGGCTAGCGGAGGACGAGCAGTACTTC. It codes for CASRPLGLAEDEQYF. The chain is built from TRBV28 and TRBJ2-7; 7 bases are shared with TRBD2. Losses at the gene ends were 9 bases for V and 5 bases for J; bases not matched to a gene: 16. Germline lookup yields CDR1 MDHEN and CDR2 SYDVKM. The CDR3 sequence is 15 residues long.

CDR3 residues: CASSPGTSKWDEQFF. The CDR3 DNA is TGTGCCAGTAGTCCCGGGACTAGCAAGTGGGATGAGCAGTTCTTC. This chain joins TRBV19 and TRBJ2-1, with TRBD2 identical over 9 bases. The CDR3 extends over 15 amino acids. Trimming removed 5 bases from V and 8 bases from J; junction bases left unmatched: 10. The germline V gene encodes CDR1 LNHDA and CDR2 SQIVND (reference sequence).

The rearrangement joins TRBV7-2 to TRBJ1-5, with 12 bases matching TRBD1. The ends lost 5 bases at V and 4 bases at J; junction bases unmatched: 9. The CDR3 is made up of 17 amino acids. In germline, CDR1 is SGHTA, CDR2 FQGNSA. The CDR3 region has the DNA TGTGCCAGCAGCCGTCCGGGACAGGGGGCAGGAAATCAGCCCCAGCATTTT. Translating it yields CASSRPGQGAGNQPQHF.

The CDR3 nucleotides read TGTGCCAGCAGCGGTGGAAGCGGGACCCTCTCGGGGGAGCAGTACTTC. The encoded protein is CASSGGSGTLSGEQYF. The chain joins TRBV9 to TRBJ2-7, with TRBD2 matching over 7 bases. Germline CDR1 SGDLS, CDR2 YYNGEE. Unmatched junction bases numbered 16, after V lost 3 bases and J lost 7 bases. There are 16 residues in the CDR3.

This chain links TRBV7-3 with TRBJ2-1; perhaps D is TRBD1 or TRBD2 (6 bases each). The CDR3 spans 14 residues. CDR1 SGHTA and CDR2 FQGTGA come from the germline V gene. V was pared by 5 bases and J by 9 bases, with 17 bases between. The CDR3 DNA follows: TGTGCCAGCAGCCCGTTTGGGGGGCTGAGTGAGCAGTTCTTC. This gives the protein CASSPFGGLSEQFF.

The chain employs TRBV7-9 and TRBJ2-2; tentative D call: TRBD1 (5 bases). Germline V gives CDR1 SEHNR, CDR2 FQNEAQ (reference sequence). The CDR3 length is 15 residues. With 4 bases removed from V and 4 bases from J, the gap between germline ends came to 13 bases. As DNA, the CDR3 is TGTGCCAGCAGCTCGGCTAGGGGCCTCACCGGGGAGCTGTTTTTT. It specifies CASSSARGLTGELFF.

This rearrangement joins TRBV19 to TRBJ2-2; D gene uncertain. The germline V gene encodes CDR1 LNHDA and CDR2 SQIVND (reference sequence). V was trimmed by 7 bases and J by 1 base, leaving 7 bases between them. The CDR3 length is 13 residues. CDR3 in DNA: TGTGCCAGTAAGGCCAGGAACACCGGGGAGCTGTTTTTT. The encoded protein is CASKARNTGELFF.

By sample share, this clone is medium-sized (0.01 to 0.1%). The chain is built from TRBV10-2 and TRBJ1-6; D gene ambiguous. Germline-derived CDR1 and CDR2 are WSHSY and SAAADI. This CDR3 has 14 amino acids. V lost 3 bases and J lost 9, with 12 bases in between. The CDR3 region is CASSDGVRGSPLHF. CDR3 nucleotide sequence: TGCGCCAGCAGTGATGGAGTCCGGGGTTCACCCCTCCACTTT.

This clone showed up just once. CDR3 DNA: TGTGCCAGCGGTACTTATCGAGCGGGAGGCTCCTACGAGCAGTACTTC. It is translated as CASGTYRAGGSYEQYF. The rearrangement uses TRBV5-4 and TRBJ2-7; TRBD2 matches 9 bases. The germline V gene has CDR1 SGHNT and CDR2 YYREEE (reference sequence). Trimming at V came to 7 bases and at J to 0 bases, leaving 11 bases not matched to a gene. The CDR3 contains 16 residues.

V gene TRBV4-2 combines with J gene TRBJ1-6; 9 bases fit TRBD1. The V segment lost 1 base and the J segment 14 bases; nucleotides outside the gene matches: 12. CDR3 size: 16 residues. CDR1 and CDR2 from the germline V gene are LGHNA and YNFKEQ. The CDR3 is CASSQGRTGALRALHF. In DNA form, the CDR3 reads TGTGCCAGCAGCCAAGGCAGGACAGGGGCACTTAGGGCCCTCCACTTT.

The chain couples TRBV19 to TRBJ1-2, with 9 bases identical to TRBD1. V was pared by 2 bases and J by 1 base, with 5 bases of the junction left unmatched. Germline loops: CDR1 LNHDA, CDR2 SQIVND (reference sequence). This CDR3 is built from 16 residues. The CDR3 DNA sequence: TGTGCCAGTAGTATAAGGGGACAGGGCTATAACTATGGCTACACCTTC. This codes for CASSIRGQGYNYGYTF.

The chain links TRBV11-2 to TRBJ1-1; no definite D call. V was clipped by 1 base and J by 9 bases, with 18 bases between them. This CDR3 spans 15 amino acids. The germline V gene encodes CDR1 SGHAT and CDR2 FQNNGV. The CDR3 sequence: CASSLGVSPGRQAFF. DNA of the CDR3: TGTGCCAGCAGCTTAGGTGTTAGCCCCGGGAGGCAAGCTTTCTTT.

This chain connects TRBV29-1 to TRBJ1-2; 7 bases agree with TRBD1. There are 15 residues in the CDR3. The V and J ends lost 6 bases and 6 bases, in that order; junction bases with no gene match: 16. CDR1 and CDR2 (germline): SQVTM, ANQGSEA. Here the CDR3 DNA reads TGCAGCGTAATGGTTCAGCTGGGGACAGACGATGGCTACACCTTC. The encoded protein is CSVMVQLGTDDGYTF.

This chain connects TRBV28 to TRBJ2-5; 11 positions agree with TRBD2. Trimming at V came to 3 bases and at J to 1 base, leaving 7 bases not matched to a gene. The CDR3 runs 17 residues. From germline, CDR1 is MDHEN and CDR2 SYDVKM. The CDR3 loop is CASSFLGLAESQETQYF. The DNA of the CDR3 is TGTGCCAGCAGTTTCTTGGGACTAGCGGAGTCCCAAGAGACCCAGTACTTC.